A selection of T cell receptor beta chains follows, all from one sample in a study of T cell responses to AZD1222 COVID-19 vaccine. Profiling relied on immunoSEQ multiplex PCR, and the TCRdb table lists in-frame clones only, not all of them. The repertoire consists of more than 120,000 clones, with 92% occurring once and the leading ten covering around 10%. Sequenced here: peripheral blood, sampled 28 days after the second AZD1222 dose. These receptor sequences come from an adult who received the AZD1222 COVID-19 vaccine. The CDR3 runs from the conserved cysteine through the conserved F or W. D genes are given only for firm matches. Rows may omit the clone size; those that give it use once, few, many or a size class.

j_call	clone_size	d_call	v_call	cdr3_aa	cdr3_nt
TRBJ1-1	once	-	TRBV11-2	CASSLSWAGNTEAFF	TGTGCCAGCAGCCTCTCCTGGGCAGGGAACACTGAAGCTTTCTTT
TRBJ1-2	-	-	TRBV28	CASSLSGGLYGYTF	TGTGCCAGCAGTTTATCCGGAGGGCTCTATGGCTACACCTTC
TRBJ2-1	-	TRBD1	TRBV2	CATRQDRGAYNEQFF	TGTGCCACCAGACAGGACAGGGGAGCCTACAATGAGCAGTTCTTC
TRBJ1-2	once	-	TRBV7-9	CASSFDGGGYTF	TGTGCCAGCAGCTTCGACGGGGGTGGCTACACCTTC
TRBJ1-1	-	TRBD1	TRBV19	CASSVGTGSPWTEAFF	TGTGCCAGTAGTGTCGGGACAGGGTCGCCCTGGACTGAAGCTTTCTTT
TRBJ1-1	few	-	TRBV6-4	CASSESFSSEAFF	TGTGCCAGCAGCGAGTCATTCAGTTCGGAAGCTTTCTTT
TRBJ1-6	-	TRBD1	TRBV30	CAWDPRDRGYNSPLHF	TGTGCCTGGGATCCACGGGACAGGGGATATAATTCACCCCTCCACTTT
TRBJ1-3	-	-	TRBV6-5	CASTVSWGNTIYF	TGTGCCAGCACCGTAAGCTGGGGAAACACCATATATTTT
TRBJ1-5	-	-	TRBV7-8	CASSFGNQPQHF	TGTGCCAGCAGCTTCGGCAATCAGCCCCAGCATTTT
TRBJ2-5	-	-	TRBV20-1	CSAGLQETQYF	TGCAGTGCTGGACTACAAGAGACCCAGTACTTC
TRBJ2-2	-	TRBD1	TRBV28	CASSSRDRVELGTGELFF	TGTGCCAGCAGTTCCCGGGACAGGGTCGAATTGGGCACCGGGGAGCTGTTTTTT
TRBJ1-1	-	-	TRBV28	CASRTNTEAFF	TGTGCCAGCAGAACCAACACTGAAGCTTTCTTT
TRBJ2-3	-	-	TRBV28	CASSGTGAKDTQYF	TGTGCCAGCAGCGGGACGGGGGCCAAAGATACGCAGTATTTT
TRBJ2-5	-	-	TRBV15	CATSNGEAQYF	TGTGCCACCAGCAACGGGGAGGCCCAGTACTTC
TRBJ1-3	-	TRBD1	TRBV4-2	CASSHGQVTQQLLLGNTIYF	TGTGCCAGCAGCCACGGACAGGTCACACAACAACTTCTCCTTGGAAACACCATATATTTT
TRBJ2-1	-	-	TRBV6-4	CASSDGWGANEQFF	TGTGCCAGCAGTGACGGTTGGGGGGCAAATGAGCAGTTCTTC